This T cell receptor beta chain was identified in a study of OX40 agonist ivuxolimab in advanced cancers. Study-wide context: Past anti-PD-1, anti-PD-L1 or anti-CTLA-4 therapy was accepted, and 40% to 45% had received some.

Generated by immunoSEQ multiplex PCR, the TCRdb table keeps only in-frame clones and is missing some. This table has around 35,000 clones, roughly 87% appearing once. Germline assignment: CDR1 SEHNR and CDR2 FQNEAQ (reference sequence). V lost 5 bases and J 5 bases, leaving 9 bases between the germline ends. This CDR3 is 12 amino acids long. The chain links TRBV7-9 to TRBJ1-1, with D perhaps TRBD1 (5 bases). The clonotype originates from an adult with an advanced solid tumor such as melanoma, head and neck, liver or kidney cancer. The sequencing used CD4+ or CD8+ T cells sorted from blood, collected in a trial of the OX40 agonist ivuxolimab. CDR3 DNA: TGTGCCAGCAGCGAGCAGGGAACTGAAGCTTTCTTT. It is translated as CASSEQGTEAFF.